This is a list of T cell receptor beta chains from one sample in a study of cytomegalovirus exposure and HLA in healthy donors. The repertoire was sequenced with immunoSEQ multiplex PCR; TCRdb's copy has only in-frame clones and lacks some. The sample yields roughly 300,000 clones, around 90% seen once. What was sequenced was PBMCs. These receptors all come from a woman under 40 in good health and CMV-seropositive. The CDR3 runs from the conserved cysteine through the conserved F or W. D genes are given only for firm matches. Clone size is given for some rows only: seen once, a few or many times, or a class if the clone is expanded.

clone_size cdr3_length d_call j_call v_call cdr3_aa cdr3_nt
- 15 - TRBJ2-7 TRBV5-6 CASSLWGPRNYEQYF TGTGCCAGCAGCTTGTGGGGCCCTCGGAACTACGAGCAGTACTTC
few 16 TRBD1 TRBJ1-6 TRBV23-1 CARHGGTGVRDSPLHF TGCGCCAGGCACGGGGGGACAGGGGTTAGGGATTCACCCCTCCACTTT
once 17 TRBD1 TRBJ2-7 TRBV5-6 CASFVGQSLPRTYEQYF TGTGCCAGCTTTGTGGGACAGTCTCTTCCACGGACCTACGAGCAGTACTTC
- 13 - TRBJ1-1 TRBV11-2 CASSLGPGTEAFF TGTGCCAGCAGCTTAGGACCAGGGACTGAAGCTTTCTTT
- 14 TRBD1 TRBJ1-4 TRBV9 CASSGQGAAEKLFF TGTGCCAGCAGCGGACAGGGGGCGGCTGAAAAACTGTTTTTT
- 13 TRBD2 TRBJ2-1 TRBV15 CATWREGYNEQFF TGTGCCACCTGGAGGGAGGGCTACAATGAGCAGTTCTTC
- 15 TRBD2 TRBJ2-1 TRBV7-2 CASRQRGTSGNEQFF TGTGCCAGCAGGCAGCGGGGGACTAGCGGGAATGAGCAGTTCTTC
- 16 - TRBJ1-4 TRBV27 CASSLKGYATNEKLFF TGTGCCAGCAGTTTAAAGGGGTATGCAACTAATGAAAAACTGTTTTTT
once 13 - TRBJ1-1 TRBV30 CAWNLGLNTEAFF TGTGCCTGGAATCTGGGATTGAACACTGAAGCTTTCTTT
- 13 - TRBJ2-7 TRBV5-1 CASSLYSSYEQYF TGCGCCAGCAGCTTGTACAGCTCCTACGAGCAGTACTTC
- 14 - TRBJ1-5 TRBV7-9 CASSQGTTGQPQHF TGTGCCAGCAGCCAAGGGACCACGGGTCAGCCCCAGCATTTT
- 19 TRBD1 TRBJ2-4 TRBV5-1 CASSDLGTGKFMAKNIQYF TGCGCCAGCAGCGACCTCGGGACAGGGAAGTTCATGGCCAAAAACATTCAGTACTTC
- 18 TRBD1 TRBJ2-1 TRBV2 CASSEALQWDRVYNEQFF TGTGCCAGCAGTGAAGCGCTTCAATGGGACAGGGTCTACAATGAGCAGTTCTTC
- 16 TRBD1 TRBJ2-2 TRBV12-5 CASGPGTGGAGGELFF TGTGCTAGTGGTCCAGGGACAGGGGGCGCGGGCGGGGAGCTGTTTTTT
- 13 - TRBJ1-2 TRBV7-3 CASSLLPRVDYTF TGTGCCAGCAGCTTACTCCCCCGGGTTGACTACACCTTC
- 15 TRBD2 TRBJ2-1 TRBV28 CASSSWASGTMEQFF TGTGCCAGCAGTTCCTGGGCTAGCGGGACAATGGAGCAGTTCTTC
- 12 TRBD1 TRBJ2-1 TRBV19 CASRQGSNEQFF TGTGCCAGTAGACAGGGGAGCAATGAGCAGTTCTTC
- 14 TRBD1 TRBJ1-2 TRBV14 CASSPTGVGYGYTF TGTGCCAGCAGTCCTACAGGGGTCGGCTATGGCTACACCTTC
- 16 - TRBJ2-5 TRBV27 CASRPPGRPFQETQYF TGTGCCAGCAGACCCCCGGGACGGCCTTTCCAAGAGACCCAGTACTTC
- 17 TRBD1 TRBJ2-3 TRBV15 CATSRNLGQGNTDTQYF TGTGCCACCAGCAGAAACCTGGGACAGGGGAACACAGATACGCAGTATTTT
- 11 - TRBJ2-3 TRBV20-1 CSAPFADTQYF TGCAGTGCTCCCTTCGCGGATACGCAGTATTTT
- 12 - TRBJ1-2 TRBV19 CASSDPPDGYTF TGTGCCAGTAGTGATCCTCCGGATGGCTACACCTTC
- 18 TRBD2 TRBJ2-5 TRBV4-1 CASSQTGTSGGLQETQYF TGCGCCAGCAGCCAGACCGGGACTAGCGGGGGCCTCCAAGAGACCCAGTACTTC
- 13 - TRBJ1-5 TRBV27 CASSPNGNQPQHF TGTGCCAGCAGCCCCAACGGCAATCAGCCCCAGCATTTT
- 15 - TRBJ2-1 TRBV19 CASSIGDFAGNEQFF TGTGCCAGTAGTATCGGGGACTTCGCTGGCAATGAGCAGTTCTTC
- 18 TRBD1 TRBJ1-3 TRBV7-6 CASSLVPLRGLSGNTIYF TGTGCCAGCAGCTTAGTGCCGCTCAGGGGGCTTTCTGGAAACACCATATATTTT
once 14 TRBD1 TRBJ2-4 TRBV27 CASSPTGVGNIQYF TGTGCCAGCAGTCCCACAGGGGTAGGGAACATTCAGTACTTC
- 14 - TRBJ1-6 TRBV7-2 CASSLAGENSPLHF TGTGCCAGCAGCTTAGCTGGAGAGAATTCACCCCTCCACTTT
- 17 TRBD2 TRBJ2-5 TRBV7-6 CASSFLGERGGAETQYF TGTGCCAGCAGCTTCCTCGGCGAGCGGGGAGGGGCAGAGACCCAGTACTTC
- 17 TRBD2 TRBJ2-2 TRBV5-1 CASSLSVREVDTGELFF TGCGCCAGCAGCTTGTCCGTGCGGGAGGTGGACACCGGGGAGCTGTTTTTT
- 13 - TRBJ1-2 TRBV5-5 CASSLEQHYGYTF TGTGCCAGCAGCTTGGAACAGCACTATGGCTACACCTTC
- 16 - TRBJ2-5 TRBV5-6 CASSLVDATVQETQYF TGTGCCAGCAGCTTGGTAGACGCCACAGTCCAAGAGACCCAGTACTTC
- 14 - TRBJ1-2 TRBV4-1 CASSQLGGRDGYTF TGCGCCAGCAGCCAGCTGGGTGGGAGGGATGGCTACACCTTC
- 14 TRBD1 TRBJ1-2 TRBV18 CASSPDRGDYGYTF TGTGCCAGCTCACCAGACAGGGGAGACTATGGCTACACCTTC
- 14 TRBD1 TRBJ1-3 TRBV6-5 CASSYDREGNTIYF TGTGCCAGCAGTTACGACAGGGAGGGAAACACCATATATTTT
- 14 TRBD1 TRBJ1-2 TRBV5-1 CASQTTGTGYGYTF TGCGCCAGCCAAACCACCGGGACAGGCTATGGCTACACCTTC
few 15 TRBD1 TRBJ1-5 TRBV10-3 CASSPSGQGNQPQHF TGTGCCAGCTCCCCCTCTGGACAGGGCAATCAGCCCCAGCATTTT
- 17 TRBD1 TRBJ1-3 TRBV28 CASSFLGNRGSGNTIYF TGTGCCAGCAGTTTTTTAGGGAACAGGGGATCTGGAAACACCATATATTTT
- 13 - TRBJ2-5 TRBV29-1 CSVDTYSGETQYF TGCAGCGTTGATACCTACAGTGGAGAGACCCAGTACTTC
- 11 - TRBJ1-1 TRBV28 CASTVNTEAFF TGTGCCAGTACAGTGAACACTGAAGCTTTCTTT
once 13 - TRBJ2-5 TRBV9 CASGGQRKETQYF TGTGCCAGCGGGGGACAAAGAAAAGAGACCCAGTACTTC
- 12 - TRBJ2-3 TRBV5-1 CASSLWADTQYF TGCGCCAGCAGCTTGTGGGCAGATACGCAGTATTTT
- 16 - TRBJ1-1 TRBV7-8 CASSLIFIRGNTEAFF TGTGCCAGCAGCTTAATTTTCATACGGGGGAACACTGAAGCTTTCTTT
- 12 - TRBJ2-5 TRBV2 CASTGLTETQYF TGTGCCAGCACTGGACTTACGGAGACCCAGTACTTC
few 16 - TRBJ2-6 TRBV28 CASSWGQISGANVLTF TGTGCCAGCAGTTGGGGACAAATCTCTGGGGCCAACGTCCTGACTTTC
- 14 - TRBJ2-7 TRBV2 CASSEKDPAAEQYF TGTGCCAGCAGTGAGAAGGACCCAGCCGCCGAGCAGTACTTC
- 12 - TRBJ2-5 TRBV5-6 CASSHMKETQYF TGTGCCAGCAGCCATATGAAAGAGACCCAGTACTTC
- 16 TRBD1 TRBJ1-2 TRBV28 CASSGTGQGFVDGYTF TGTGCCAGCAGCGGAACTGGACAGGGGTTTGTGGATGGCTACACCTTC
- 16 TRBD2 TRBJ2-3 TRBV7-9 CASSLRLAGDTDTQYF TGTGCCAGCAGCTTACGACTAGCGGGAGATACAGATACGCAGTATTTT
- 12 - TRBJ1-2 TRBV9 CASSANGGGYTF TGTGCCAGCAGCGCGAACGGGGGTGGCTACACCTTC
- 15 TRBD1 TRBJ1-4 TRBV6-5 CASSYSDRENEKLFF TGTGCCAGCAGTTACTCGGACAGGGAGAATGAAAAACTGTTTTTT
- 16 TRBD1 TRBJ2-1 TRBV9 CASSAGWDRVVHEQFF TGTGCCAGCAGCGCCGGGTGGGACAGGGTTGTCCATGAGCAGTTCTTC